The 2 T cell receptor beta chains reported below all come from one sample, sequenced in a study of T cells after yellow fever vaccination. TCRdb reprocessed the 5' RACE reads with MiXCR, giving one entry per CDR3 protein. Counted here are roughly 120,000 distinct CDR3 sequences, about 7% occurring once; the ten biggest clones make up around 2.7%. The sample in question was CD4+ T cells sorted from PBMCs, obtained 10 to 11 days after the first yellow fever vaccination. These receptors were collected from a man younger than 30 who received the YFV17D yellow fever vaccine.

This clonotype was found many times. The genes are TRBV7-2 and TRBJ2-5; D might be TRBD1 or TRBD2, each matching 6 bases. Germline loops: CDR1 SGHTA, CDR2 FQGNSA. V lost 2 bases, J lost 4 bases, and 8 bases lay in between. This CDR3 is built from 13 residues. The DNA for the CDR3 is TGTGCCAGCAGCTTATCGGGGGCAGAGACCCAGTACTTC. Translated: CASSLSGAETQYF.

This clonotype was seen ten or more times. This chain joins TRBV9 and TRBJ2-1, with D maybe TRBD2 (5 bases). The CDR3 extends over 17 amino acids. Germline loops: CDR1 SGDLS, CDR2 YYNGEE. With 0 bases removed from V and 4 bases from J, the gap between germline ends came to 17 bases. In DNA form, the CDR3 reads TGTGCCAGCAGCGTAGCTACGGGCACCCAGCGGTACAATGAGCAGTTCTTC. This sequence encodes CASSVATGTQRYNEQFF.